Listed below are T cell receptor beta chains from one sample, sequenced in a study of blood T cells in healthy people across ages. One entry per CDR3 protein, called by TCRdb with MiXCR from the 5' RACE reads. The table lists 1.5 million to 1.9 million distinct CDR3 sequences, 40% to 45% of them singletons. Sample: blood. These receptors all come from a woman aged 18-29 years in good health. Each CDR3 is given with its conserved first and last residue. The order of the fields is V gene, CDR3 length, J gene, clone size, D gene, CDR3 DNA, CDR3 protein. D genes are given only for firm matches. Only some rows state a clone size, as once, few, many or a class for expanded clones.

TRBV20-1	16	TRBJ1-4	.	.	TGCAGTGCGACGCATGCTGCTGGGGTGGGGGGTGAAAAACTGTTTTTT	CSATHAAGVGGEKLFF
TRBV24-1	20	TRBJ2-1	.	TRBD1	TGTGCCACCAGTGCTCGGACAGGGGTAAACTCACTGAGCTCCTACAATGAGCAGTTCTTC	CATSARTGVNSLSSYNEQFF
TRBV20-1	17	TRBJ2-5	few	TRBD1	TGCAGTGCTAGTAAGGGACAGGGAATTTCGGTTCAAGAGACCCAGTACTTC	CSASKGQGISVQETQYF
TRBV20-1	12	TRBJ2-3	.	TRBD2	TGCAGTGTTTACACTAGCGTGGCCACGCAGTATTTT	CSVYTSVATQYF
TRBV20-1	14	TRBJ1-2	once	.	TGCAGTGCTAGAGATACTTCAGACTCCTATGGCTACACCTTC	CSARDTSDSYGYTF
TRBV20-1	15	TRBJ2-1	few	.	TGCAGTGCTAGAGAGAGGGGGGGACACAACAATGAGCAGTTCTTC	CSARERGGHNNEQFF
TRBV12-3/TRBV12-4	14	TRBJ2-7	many	.	TGTGCCAGCAGTTTAAATGGCTACTCCTACGAGCAGTACTTC	CASSLNGYSYEQYF
TRBV6-5	15	TRBJ1-1	once	TRBD1	TGTGCCAGCAGTTACTCAGGCAGGGGGAGTACTGAAGCTTTCTTT	CASSYSGRGSTEAFF
TRBV27	15	TRBJ2-1	.	.	TGTGCCAGCAGTTTATCTAGCCCAGGGGGGAATGAGCAGTTCTTC	CASSLSSPGGNEQFF
TRBV6-5	14	TRBJ1-2	.	.	TGTGCCAGCAGTTACGGCGGCCTTCTGGGTGGCTACACCTTC	CASSYGGLLGGYTF
TRBV4-2	15	TRBJ2-7	.	.	TGTGCCAGCAGCCAAAACTACAGGGAGTGGGATGAGCAGTACTTC	CASSQNYREWDEQYF
TRBV4-1	13	TRBJ2-7	few	.	TGCGCCAGCAGCCAAGTTTACGCTTACGAGCAGTACTTC	CASSQVYAYEQYF
TRBV10-3	11	TRBJ2-1	many	.	TGTGCCATCAGTGACCCCGTTGAGCAGTTCTTC	CAISDPVEQFF
TRBV3-1	12	TRBJ1-2	.	.	TGTGCCAGCAGCCAAGGGGGAGATGGCTACACCTTC	CASSQGGDGYTF
TRBV4-3	14	TRBJ1-2	.	TRBD1	TGTGCCAGCAGCCCTTGGACAGGGCCCTATGGCTACACCTTC	CASSPWTGPYGYTF
TRBV18	14	TRBJ1-5	.	.	TGTGCCAGCTCACCACTGGCAGGCGTTCAGCCCCAGCATTTT	CASSPLAGVQPQHF
TRBV20-1	14	TRBJ2-5	.	.	TGCAGTGCTGACCCGGCGGACTCGATAGAGACCCAGTACTTC	CSADPADSIETQYF
TRBV19	15	TRBJ2-1	.	.	TGTGCCAGTAGTATCTATAGGGGTGGTGGCAATGAGCAGTTCTTC	CASSIYRGGGNEQFF
TRBV3-1	14	TRBJ1-2	.	TRBD1	TGTGCCAGCAGCCACAGGGGGGGGGACTATGGCTACACCTTC	CASSHRGGDYGYTF
TRBV9	15	TRBJ2-1	few	.	TGTGCCAGCAGCGTAGACGTCCAGATTTACAATGAGCAGTTCTTC	CASSVDVQIYNEQFF
TRBV25-1	15	TRBJ1-1	.	TRBD1	TGTGCCAGCAGTGAATCGAGGGGGCTTGGCACTGAAGCTTTCTTT	CASSESRGLGTEAFF
TRBV28	14	TRBJ2-4	.	.	TGTGCCAGCAGTTTATGGGTCGACAGGAACATTCAGTACTTC	CASSLWVDRNIQYF
TRBV7-2	13	TRBJ2-1	.	.	TGTGCCAGCAGCTTTTACACCTTGAATGAGCAGTTCTTC	CASSFYTLNEQFF
TRBV6-6	15	TRBJ1-5	.	TRBD1	TGTGCCAGCAGTTGGGGACAGGGGAAGGGTCAGCCCCAGCATTTT	CASSWGQGKGQPQHF
TRBV6-5	15	TRBJ2-7	.	.	TGTGCCAGCAGTTACGGATTAGCGACAGCCTACGAGCAGTACTTC	CASSYGLATAYEQYF
TRBV12-3/TRBV12-4	13	TRBJ2-7	few	TRBD2	TGTGCCAGCAGCGGGGGGGGGATCTACGAGCAGTACTTC	CASSGGGIYEQYF
TRBV29-1	15	TRBJ2-7	few	.	TGCAGCGTCCCAAAGGGCCGGTTCTGTGCATACGAGCAGTACTTC	CSVPKGRFCAYEQYF
TRBV5-1	16	TRBJ2-1	few	.	TGCGCCAGCAGCTTGGAGAGGGTGAGCTCCTACAATGAGCAGTTCTTC	CASSLERVSSYNEQFF
TRBV25-1	13	TRBJ2-3	few	.	TGTGCCAGCAGTATCCCCCTAACAGATACGCAGTATTTT	CASSIPLTDTQYF
TRBV20-1	16	TRBJ1-1	.	.	TGCGGTGCTAGTCCCCCATGGGGGGCCAGGCGAAGGGAGGCTTTCTTT	CGASPPWGARRREAFF
TRBV7-9	13	TRBJ2-1	.	TRBD1	TGTGCCAGCAGCTGGACAGGGATCAATGAGCAGTTCTTC	CASSWTGINEQFF
TRBV28	16	TRBJ2-7	few	TRBD2	TGTGCCAGCAGTTCGCTTTCGGGACTAGCGGGATACGAGCAGTACTTC	CASSSLSGLAGYEQYF
TRBV7-9	18	TRBJ2-2	.	.	TGTGCCAGCAGCCCGGGCCGGGACATGGCGTTTCCCGCCGGGGAGCTGTTTTTT	CASSPGRDMAFPAGELFF
TRBV9	15	TRBJ2-3	few	.	TGTGCCAGCAGCGTATACGGGGGAGATAAGGATACGCAGTATTTT	CASSVYGGDKDTQYF